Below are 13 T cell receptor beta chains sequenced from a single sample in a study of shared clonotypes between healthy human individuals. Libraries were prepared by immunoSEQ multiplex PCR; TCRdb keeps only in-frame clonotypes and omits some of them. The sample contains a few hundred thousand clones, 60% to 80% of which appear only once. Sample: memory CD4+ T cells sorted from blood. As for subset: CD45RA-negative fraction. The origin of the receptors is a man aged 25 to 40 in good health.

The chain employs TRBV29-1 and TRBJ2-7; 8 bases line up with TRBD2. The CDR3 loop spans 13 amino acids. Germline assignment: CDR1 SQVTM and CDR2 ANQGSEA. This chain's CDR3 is CGGGGGTDYEQYF. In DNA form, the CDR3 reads TGCGGCGGTGGCGGGGGGACGGACTACGAGCAGTACTTC.

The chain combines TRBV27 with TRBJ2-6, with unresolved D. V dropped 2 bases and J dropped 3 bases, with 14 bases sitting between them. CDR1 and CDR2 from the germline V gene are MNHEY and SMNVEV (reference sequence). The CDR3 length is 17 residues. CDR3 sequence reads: CASSLGVPVGGANVLTF. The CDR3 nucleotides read TGTGCCAGCAGTTTAGGGGTTCCGGTAGGTGGGGCCAACGTCCTGACTTTC. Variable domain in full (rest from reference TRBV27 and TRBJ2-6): EAQVTQNPRYLITVTGKKLTVTCSQNMNHEYMSWYRQDPGLGLRQIYYSMNVEVTDKGDVPEGYKVSRKEKRNFPLILESPSPNQTSLYFCASSLGVPVGGANVLTFGAGSRLTVL.

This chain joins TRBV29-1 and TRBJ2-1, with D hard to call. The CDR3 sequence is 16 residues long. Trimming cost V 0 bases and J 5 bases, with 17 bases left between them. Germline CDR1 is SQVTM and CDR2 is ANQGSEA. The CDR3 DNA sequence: TGCAGCGTTGAAGATCTTCAGCGATTTTGGAACAATGAGCAGTTCTTC. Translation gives CSVEDLQRFWNNEQFF.

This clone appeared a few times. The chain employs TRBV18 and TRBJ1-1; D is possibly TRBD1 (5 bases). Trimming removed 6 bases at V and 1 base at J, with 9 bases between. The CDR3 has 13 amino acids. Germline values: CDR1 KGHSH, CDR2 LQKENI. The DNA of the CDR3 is TGTGCCAGCTCCAGGACACAGAACACTGAAGCTTTCTTT. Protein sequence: CASSRTQNTEAFF.

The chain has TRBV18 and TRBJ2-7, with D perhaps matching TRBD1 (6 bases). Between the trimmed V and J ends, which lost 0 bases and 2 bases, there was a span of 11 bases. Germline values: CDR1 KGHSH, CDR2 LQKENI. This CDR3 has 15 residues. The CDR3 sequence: CASSPPGTYTYEQYF. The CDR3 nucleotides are TGTGCCAGCTCACCACCGGGGACATATACCTACGAGCAGTACTTC.

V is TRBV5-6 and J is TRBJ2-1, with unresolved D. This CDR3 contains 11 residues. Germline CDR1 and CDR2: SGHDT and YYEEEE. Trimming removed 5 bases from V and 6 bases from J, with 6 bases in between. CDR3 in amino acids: CASRASNEQFF. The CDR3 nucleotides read TGTGCCAGCAGGGCTAGCAATGAGCAGTTCTTC.

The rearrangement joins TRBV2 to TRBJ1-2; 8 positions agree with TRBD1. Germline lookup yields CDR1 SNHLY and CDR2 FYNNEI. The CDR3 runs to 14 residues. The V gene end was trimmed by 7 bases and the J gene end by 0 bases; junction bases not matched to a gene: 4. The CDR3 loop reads CASITTGANYGYTF. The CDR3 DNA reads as TGTGCCAGCATCACGACAGGGGCTAACTATGGCTACACCTTC.

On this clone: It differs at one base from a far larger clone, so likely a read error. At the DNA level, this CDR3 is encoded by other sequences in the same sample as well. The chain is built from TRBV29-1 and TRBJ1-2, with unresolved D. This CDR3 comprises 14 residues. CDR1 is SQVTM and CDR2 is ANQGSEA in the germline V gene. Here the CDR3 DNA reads TGTAGCGTTGAAGATCAAACGAGCCACGGCCCGGACACCTTC. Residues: CSVEDQTSHGPDTF.

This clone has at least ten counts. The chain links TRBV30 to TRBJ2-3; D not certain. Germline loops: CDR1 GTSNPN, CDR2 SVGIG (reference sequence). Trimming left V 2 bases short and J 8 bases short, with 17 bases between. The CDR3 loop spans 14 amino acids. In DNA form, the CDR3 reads TGTGCCTGGAGTTCCTCAAGTGGCCCTTTTACGCAGTATTTT. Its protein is CAWSSSSGPFTQYF.

For the CDR3, the DNA is TGTGCCATCAGTGAGCCTACCGAGGGGAATGAGCAGTTCTTC. It yields the protein CAISEPTEGNEQFF. V is TRBV10-3 and J is TRBJ2-1; perhaps D is TRBD1 or TRBD2 (5 bases each). Trimming pared 2 bases from V and 7 bases from J, leaving 12 bases between. CDR3 length: 14 amino acids. Germline V lookup: CDR1 ENHRY, CDR2 SYGVKD.

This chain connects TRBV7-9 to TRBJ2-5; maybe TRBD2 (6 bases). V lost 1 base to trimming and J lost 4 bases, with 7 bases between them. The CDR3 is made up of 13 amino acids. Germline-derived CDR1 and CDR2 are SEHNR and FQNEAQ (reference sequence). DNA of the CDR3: TGTGCCAGCAGCTTAGAGGGAGGAGAGACCCAGTACTTC. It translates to CASSLEGGETQYF.

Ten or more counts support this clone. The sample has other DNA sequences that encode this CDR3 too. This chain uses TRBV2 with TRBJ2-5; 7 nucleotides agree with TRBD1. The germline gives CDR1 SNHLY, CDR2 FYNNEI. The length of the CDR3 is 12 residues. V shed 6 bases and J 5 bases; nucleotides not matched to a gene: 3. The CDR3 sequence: CASRTTGETQYF. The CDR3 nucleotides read TGTGCCAGCAGGACGACAGGGGAGACCCAGTACTTC.

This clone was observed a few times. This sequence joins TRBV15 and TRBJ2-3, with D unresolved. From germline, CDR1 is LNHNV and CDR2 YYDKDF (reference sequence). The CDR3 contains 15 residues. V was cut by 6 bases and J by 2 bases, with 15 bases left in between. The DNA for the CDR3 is TGTGCCACCAGAGACCCGGGCACAACCACAGATACGCAGTATTTT. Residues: CATRDPGTTTDTQYF.